One and the same sample provided the 4 T cell receptor beta chains below, sequenced in a study of molecular identifiers for immune sequencing clone quantification. TCRdb redid the calling of the PCR reads with MiXCR, one entry per CDR3 protein. The data contain around 320,000 distinct CDR3 sequences, under 25% of them singletons. Sequencing was done on a sample of naive CD8+ T cells from blood, with Jurkat cell RNA spiked in. Specified subset: FACS-sorted CD8+CD4-CCR7+CD45RA+ naive T cells. Every receptor here comes from a human donor in good health. Some libraries in this study had Jurkat cell RNA spiked in.

Concerning this clonotype: A much larger clone lies a single base off, so this may be a read error. V usage is TRBV7-9 and J usage is TRBJ2-4; 7 nucleotides match TRBD2. J lost 9 bases, V lost 0 bases, and 11 bases had no gene match. Germline V CDR1 and CDR2: SEHNR, FQNEAQ (reference sequence). The CDR3 spans 16 residues. Here the CDR3 reads CASSLAGGGAKGIQYF. In DNA form, the CDR3 reads TGTGCCAGCAGCTTAGCGGGCGGGGGAGCTAAGGGCATTCAGTACTTC.

This clonotype showed up just a few times. V and J are TRBV7-6 and TRBJ2-7; 7 nucleotides match TRBD2. The germline V gene has CDR1 SGHVS and CDR2 FNYEAQ. This CDR3 comprises 16 residues. J was trimmed by 1 base and V by 5 bases; bases with no gene match: 11. CDR3 protein: CASSPGWGSGSYEQYF. The CDR3 DNA follows: TGTGCCAGCAGCCCTGGCTGGGGTAGCGGGTCCTACGAGCAGTACTTC. Drawing the rest from reference TRBV7-6 and TRBJ2-7, the complete variable domain is GAGVSQSPRYKVTKRGQDVALRCDPISGHVSLYWYRQALGQGPEFLTYFNYEAQQDKSGLPNDRFSAERPEGSISTLTIQRTEQRDSAMYRCASSPGWGSGSYEQYFGPGTRLTVT.

V and J are TRBV20-1 and TRBJ1-5; D not certain. Germline CDR1 and CDR2: DFQATT and SNEGSKA (reference sequence). V gave up 1 base and J gave up 0 bases, with 7 bases separating them. The CDR3 totals 14 residues. The CDR3 reads CSARAFSSNQPQHF. The CDR3 DNA is TGCAGTGCTAGAGCCTTTTCTAGCAATCAGCCCCAGCATTTT.

The chain is built from TRBV6-2 or TRBV6-3 and TRBJ2-7; 10 bases map to TRBD1. Germline V CDR1 and CDR2: MNHEY, SVGEGT. Trimming took 0 bases from V and 3 from J; bases not matched to a gene: 5. This CDR3 comprises 16 residues. In DNA form, the CDR3 reads TGTGCCAGCAGTTACTCTATGTGGACAGGGGGCTACGAGCAGTACTTC. As protein: CASSYSMWTGGYEQYF.